This is a list of T cell receptor beta chains from one sample in a study of blood T cells in healthy people across ages. TCRdb reprocessed the 5' RACE reads via MiXCR and lists one record per CDR3 protein. The repertoire includes around 1,000,000 distinct CDR3 sequences, roughly 24% of them detected once, and 0.75% sits in the top ten. These same data were also listed under a study on T cells of mothers and their children.

The sequencing input was blood. All receptors derive from a girl aged 2-10 years in good health. Both conserved end residues are part of each CDR3. A D gene is named only where the DNA matches it firmly. Not all rows give a size; the values are once, few, many and, for expanded clones, a class.

>NA|TRBJ1-1|TRBV19|NA
TGTGCCAGTAACAGAAACAGCTACACTGAAGCTTTCTTT
CASNRNSYTEAFF
>NA|TRBJ2-1|TRBV12-3/TRBV12-4|NA
TGTGCCAGCAGTTATACGACTATAGCTCAGTTCTTC
CASSYTTIAQFF
>TRBD1|TRBJ1-5|TRBV6-1|few
TGCGCCAGCAGCCCACGACAGGGGATTAGCAATCAGCCCCAGCATTTT
CASSPRQGISNQPQHF
>NA|TRBJ1-1|TRBV12-3/TRBV12-4|NA
TGTGCCAGCAGTTTAGGGGGCGCGTATGAAGCTTTCTTT
CASSLGGAYEAFF
>NA|TRBJ2-3|TRBV5-1|NA
TGCGCCAGCAGTACCAGCGGGCCTCCGGCGGATACGCAGTATTTT
CASSTSGPPADTQYF
>NA|TRBJ1-2|TRBV13|NA
TGTGCCAGCAGCTTAGGTGGGGTGGGCTATGGCTACACCTTC
CASSLGGVGYGYTF
>NA|TRBJ2-5|TRBV6-6|few
TGTGCCAGCAGTTACGTACAGATCCAAGAGACCCAGTACTTC
CASSYVQIQETQYF
>NA|TRBJ2-2|TRBV7-9|NA
TGTGCCAGCAGCTTAGCGGAATCGGGGGAGCCGTTTTTT
CASSLAESGEPFF
>NA|TRBJ2-7|TRBV11-1|NA
TGTGCCAGCAGCTCGACTTCGAACGAGCAGTACTTC
CASSSTSNEQYF
>NA|TRBJ1-1|TRBV27|once
TGTGCCAGCAGTTTAAGGAGTTACACTGAAGCTTTCTTT
CASSLRSYTEAFF
>NA|TRBJ2-7|TRBV29-1|NA
TGCAGCGCAAAGTGGGGCACCTACGAGCAGTACTTC
CSAKWGTYEQYF
>NA|TRBJ1-1|TRBV7-9|NA
TGTGCCAGCAGCTCCCAATTTTCGTTCGAGCAGGGGTTT
CASSSQFSFEQGF
>NA|TRBJ1-1|TRBV7-9|few
TGTGCCAGCAGCTTGCGGAACAGGGACACTGAAGCTCTCTTT
CASSLRNRDTEALF
>NA|TRBJ2-1|TRBV29-1|few
TGCAGCGTTGACTGGGGGAATCAGCAGTTCTTC
CSVDWGNQQFF
>TRBD1|TRBJ2-3|TRBV2|NA
TGTGCCAGCCCCGGACAGGGGGTAAGAACAGATACGCAGTATTTT
CASPGQGVRTDTQYF
>NA|TRBJ2-5|TRBV20-1|NA
TGCAGTGCTAGAGAAGGGTGGACAGCACAAGAGACCCAGTACTTC
CSAREGWTAQETQYF
>NA|TRBJ2-5|TRBV9|NA
TGTGCCAGCAGCGTAGGGGGGCCAGTCCTCAAGGGGGAAGAGACCCAGTACTTC
CASSVGGPVLKGEETQYF
>NA|TRBJ1-2|TRBV29-1|few
TGCAGCGTTGAAGGCGCAACGGGCTACACCTTC
CSVEGATGYTF
>NA|TRBJ1-1|TRBV27|NA
TGTGCCAGCAATAGACTTCTTAGGGGGGGTAAGGGGAACACTGAAGCTTTCTTT
CASNRLLRGGKGNTEAFF
>NA|TRBJ2-3|TRBV3-1|few
TGTGCCAGCAGCCAAGATGTCGGGCTAGCGCGCACAGATACGCAGTATTTT
CASSQDVGLARTDTQYF
>TRBD2|TRBJ2-3|TRBV24-1|NA
TGTGCCACCAGTGCCGCCCTAGCGGCGATGGATACGCAGTATTTT
CATSAALAAMDTQYF
>NA|TRBJ2-4|TRBV2|few
TGTGCCAGCAGTGGCGGCAGCCCCACGGGCATTCAGTACTTC
CASSGGSPTGIQYF
>NA|TRBJ1-4|TRBV4-1|few
TGCGCCAGCAGCCAAGATCCGCTGGGGTACAGTTATGAAAAACTGTTTTTT
CASSQDPLGYSYEKLFF
>NA|TRBJ2-7|TRBV12-3/TRBV12-4|few
TGTGCCAGCCGCTCTAGTTCATTCAACGAGCAGTACTTC
CASRSSSFNEQYF
>TRBD2|TRBJ2-1|TRBV12-3/TRBV12-4|few
TGTGCCAGCAGTCCCGGTCTAGCGGGTGGAGAGGTGAGATTCTACAATGAGCAGTTCTTC
CASSPGLAGGEVRFYNEQFF
>NA|TRBJ1-6|TRBV13|NA
TGTGCCAGCAGCGTTGAGGATTCACCCCTCCACTTT
CASSVEDSPLHF
>NA|TRBJ1-2|TRBV20-1|NA
TGCAGTGTCAAACGAGGCCGGGCCTATGGCTACACCTTC
CSVKRGRAYGYTF
>NA|TRBJ2-5|TRBV9|few
TGTGCCAGCAGCGTAAGTGGACACCAAGAGACCCAGTACTTC
CASSVSGHQETQYF
>NA|TRBJ2-2|TRBV29-1|few
TGCAGCGCCCATTTTTTAACCTTCAACACCGGGGAGCTGTTTTTT
CSAHFLTFNTGELFF
>NA|TRBJ1-2|TRBV29-1|NA
TGCAGCGTTGAAGGGGAGGTTGGCTATGGCTACACCTTC
CSVEGEVGYGYTF
>NA|TRBJ1-5|TRBV12-3/TRBV12-4|NA
TGTGCCAGCAGTGACCGAGGGTATTCGTATCAGCCCCAGCATTTT
CASSDRGYSYQPQHF
>NA|TRBJ1-2|TRBV5-1|few
TGCGCCAGCAGCTTGTCGGCGGAGCTTAACTATGGCTACACCTTC
CASSLSAELNYGYTF
>NA|TRBJ2-5|TRBV28|few
TGTGCCAGCAGTTCTCCGCTGACTGATAAAGAGACCCAGTACTTC
CASSSPLTDKETQYF
>NA|TRBJ1-1|TRBV6-5|few
TGTGCCAGCAGTTACTTAAACAGGGATGAAGCTTTCTTT
CASSYLNRDEAFF
>NA|TRBJ2-7|TRBV6-5|once
TGTGCCAGCAGTACCCACGCCGAGGCAGTAACGGTCTTC
CASSTHAEAVTVF
>NA|TRBJ2-7|TRBV12-3/TRBV12-4|many
TGTGCCAGCAGCTTAAATACCTACGAGCAGTACTTC
CASSLNTYEQYF
>NA|TRBJ2-1|TRBV27|few
TGTGCCAGCAGGAAGGAGACCCTATCGAGGGGTGAGCAGTTCTTC
CASRKETLSRGEQFF
>NA|TRBJ1-2|TRBV9|few
TGTGCCAGCAGCGTAGCCTGGGGCGCAGAATCAGGGATCAGCTACACCTTC
CASSVAWGAESGISYTF
>TRBD1|TRBJ1-1|TRBV7-8|once
TGTGCCAGCAGCAGGCAGGGGGCGCGTTTCACTGAAGCTTTCTTT
CASSRQGARFTEAFF
>TRBD1|TRBJ2-6|TRBV9|once
TGTGCCAGCAACGAAAACACAGGGGCTAACGTCCTGACTTTC
CASNENTGANVLTF
>NA|TRBJ2-5|TRBV20-1|few
TGCAGTGCTTCCCCCTCCATCCCAGAGACCCAGTACTTC
CSASPSIPETQYF
>NA|TRBJ2-2|TRBV28|NA
TGTGCCAGCACGTCTTACGGGGGTAGCACCGGGGAGCTGTTTTTT
CASTSYGGSTGELFF
>NA|TRBJ1-4|TRBV6-5|few
TGTGCCAGCAGTTACACAAGACGCGCTGAAAAACTGTTTTTT
CASSYTRRAEKLFF
>TRBD2|TRBJ2-3|TRBV27|few
TGTGCCAGCGGATTCGGACTAGCGGGGGAAGCAGATACGCAGTATTTT
CASGFGLAGEADTQYF